The 15 T cell receptor beta chains given below trace back to one sample, sequenced in a study of blood T cells in healthy people across ages. PCR was performed a second time for about 7 to 12 cycles using a sample-barcoded 5' primer and a J-beta primer mix. TCRdb re-called the 5' RACE reads through MiXCR, storing one row per CDR3 protein. The sample consists of some 1.5 million distinct CDR3 sequences, over 25% of them appearing once. The sequencing sample was made of blood. The receptors here all came from a woman aged 25 to 39 in good health.

This rearrangement joins TRBV12-5 to TRBJ1-5; TRBD1 might be the D (5 bases). With 1 base removed from V and 6 bases from J, the gap between germline ends came to 10 bases. The CDR3 has 14 residues. Germline assignment: CDR1 LGHNT and CDR2 FRNRAP. The chain's CDR3 is CASGLGGGVQPQHF. In DNA, the CDR3 is TGTGCTAGTGGTTTGGGCGGGGGAGTTCAGCCCCAGCATTTT.

Remarks on this clonotype: A read error may explain this, as a much larger clone is one base away. The chain combines TRBV5-1 with TRBJ2-3; no reliable D call. Germline loops: CDR1 SGHRS, CDR2 YFSETQ. This CDR3 contains 16 residues. CDR3 sequence: CAGSLGSGGFTDTQYF. As DNA, the CDR3 is TGCGCCGGCAGCTTGGGGTCTGGCGGTTTCACAGATACGCAGTATTTT.

This clonotype was seen repeatedly, ten times or more. At one boundary the junction diverges from the germline segment, which might be a read error. The rearrangement uses TRBV29-1 and TRBJ2-5; D is perhaps TRBD2 (7 bases). The CDR3 spans 14 residues. Germline CDR1 is SQVTM and CDR2 is ANQGSEA. The CDR3 DNA is TGCATCGTTGTTGGGGGGGGCCTACAAGAGACCCAGTACTTC. It yields the protein CIVVGGGLQETQYF.

The chain uses TRBV5-6 and TRBJ2-1; 11 bases fit TRBD2. Germline loops: CDR1 SGHDT, CDR2 YYEEEE. V gave up 0 bases and J gave up 6 bases; unmatched junction bases: 11. There are 18 residues in the CDR3. Here the CDR3 reads CASSLEVAGGPSGNEQFF. CDR3 bases: TGTGCCAGCAGCTTGGAAGTAGCGGGAGGGCCCTCAGGCAATGAGCAGTTCTTC.

Ten or more counts support this clonotype. This chain links TRBV29-1 with TRBJ2-7, with D perhaps matching TRBD1 (5 bases). This CDR3 region has 14 residues. The germline V and J ends were trimmed by 4 bases and 1 base, with 14 bases remaining between them. Germline V lookup: CDR1 SQVTM, CDR2 ANQGSEA. The CDR3 loop reads CSVGVKGASYEQYF. For the CDR3, the DNA is TGCAGCGTTGGGGTTAAAGGGGCTTCCTACGAGCAGTACTTC.

This clonotype showed up just a few times. The chain employs TRBV5-5 and TRBJ2-1, with D hard to call. The germline CDR1 and CDR2 sequences are SGHKS and YYEKEE (reference sequence). Trimming took 2 bases from V and 3 from J, leaving 15 bases between them. The CDR3 is 16 amino acids. The CDR3 DNA follows: TGTGCCAGCAGCTTATCCTCCGACTCGAGCTACAATGAGCAGTTCTTC. Its protein is CASSLSSDSSYNEQFF.

The CDR3, as DNA: TGTGCCAGCACCCAGACGGGCTCTAGCCGGGAGCTGTTTTTT. Translation: CASTQTGSSRELFF. The genes are TRBV28 and TRBJ2-2; maybe TRBD2 (5 bases). Deletions cut 7 bases from V and 9 bases from J, with 18 bases between. In germline, CDR1 is MDHEN, CDR2 SYDVKM. The CDR3 has 14 amino acids.

About this clonotype: This may be a read error, as it is one base from a much larger clone. This rearrangement joins TRBV12-3 or TRBV12-4 to TRBJ2-7; 7 bases agree with TRBD2. The CDR3 has 13 amino acids. Losses at the gene ends were 6 bases for V and 3 bases for J; bases not matched to a gene: 5. CDR3: CASRAGQVYEQYF. CDR3 nucleotides: TGTGCCAGCAGAGCGGGGCAAGTCTACGAGCAGTACTTC.

J is TRBJ1-2 and V is TRBV11-1; the match to TRBD1 covers 7 bases. V was pared by 3 bases and J by 7 bases, with 8 bases of the junction left unmatched. Germline V gene lookup returns CDR1 SGHAT and CDR2 FQDESV (reference sequence). The CDR3 runs to 14 residues. The CDR3 DNA reads as TGTGCCAGCAGCTTGACAGGGTTTGAGAGTGGCTACACCTTC. Its protein product is CASSLTGFESGYTF.

The chain couples TRBV20-1 to TRBJ2-1, with 10 bases that match TRBD2. Near its end, the DNA agrees better with TRBJ2-7, so the J call may be wrong. This CDR3 region has 17 residues. The germline V gene encodes CDR1 DFQATT and CDR2 SNEGSKA (reference sequence). This chain's CDR3 is CSARVLAGAPTYNEQYF. The CDR3 DNA follows: TGCAGTGCTAGAGTTCTAGCGGGGGCGCCGACCTACAATGAGCAGTACTTC.

This clonotype showed up just a few times. A much larger clone lies one base from this, so it may be a read error. The CDR3 DNA is TGTGCCTGCAACGGGGGGGCGAGAGAGACCCAGTACTTC. Protein sequence: CACNGGARETQYF. The chain carries TRBV12-3 or TRBV12-4 and TRBJ2-5; 8 nucleotides agree with TRBD2. V lost 11 bases, J lost 4 bases, and 9 bases stayed unmatched. The CDR3 length is 13 residues.

V usage is TRBV20-1 and J usage is TRBJ2-7, with TRBD2 matching over 7 bases. Germline V lookup: CDR1 DFQATT, CDR2 SNEGSKA (reference sequence). V was clipped by 5 bases and J by 6 bases; unmatched bases: 13. The CDR3 is made up of 14 amino acids. The DNA for the CDR3 is TGCAGTGCTCGGGCTAGCGGATATGGAAGCGAGCAGTACTTC. As protein: CSARASGYGSEQYF.

The rearrangement links TRBV9 to TRBJ1-2; 7 nucleotides match TRBD1. This CDR3 has 17 amino acids. Germline V gene data show CDR1 as SGDLS and CDR2 as YYNGEE. The junction had 8 bases not matched to a gene; V was cut back by 0 bases and J by 0 bases. The CDR3 DNA reads as TGTGCCAGCAGCGTAGGGTCCAGGGGGGGTTCTAACTATGGCTACACCTTC. It is translated as CASSVGSRGGSNYGYTF.

This clonotype was found once. The genes are TRBV5-1 and TRBJ2-1; 10 bases are shared with TRBD1. CDR1 and CDR2 (germline): SGHRS, YFSETQ. V lost 3 bases and J lost 4; bases outside the gene matches: 7. The CDR3 has 16 residues. This chain's CDR3 is CASSSYAGQGYNEQFF. CDR3 nucleotides: TGCGCCAGCAGCTCGTACGCGGGACAGGGGTACAATGAGCAGTTCTTC.

This clonotype was seen a few times. V is TRBV3-1 and J is TRBJ2-7, with D hard to call. CDR1 is LGHDT and CDR2 is YNNKEL in the germline V gene (reference sequence). CDR3 size: 14 residues. The V end lost 1 base, the J end lost 5 bases, and 12 bases lay between the germline ends. Here the CDR3 DNA reads TGTGCCAGCAGCCAAGCAGCCAGGACCCACGAGCAGTACTTC. Amino acids: CASSQAARTHEQYF.